The source of this T cell receptor beta chain is a study of blood T cell repertoires in COVID-19 (dated by TCRdb to the early 2020s). Concerning the study at large: Samples covering the acute and convalescent phases of COVID-19 were provided by collaborators in the United States, Italy and Spain. The prospective study material was composed of cDNA or gDNA derived from T cells, B-cell-depleted T cells, or PBMCs. Deeply sampled blood TCRbeta repertoires from subjects exposed to, actively infected with, or recovered from COVID-19 were included in the dataset. The repertoires were made available in a free public database intended to serve as a resource for research on the immune response to SARS-CoV-2. The samples were drawn from the first 160 participants of the ongoing ImmuneRACE study and from about 1,200 subjects provided by 6 global collaborators. Sample metadata almost always included a de-identified subject ID, COVID-19 status, age in years and sex. Where available, HLA class I and class II types were taken from metadata supplied by the sample provider and were not determined by assay-based typing.

The immunoSEQ Assay, a bias-controlled multiplex PCR, was used to amplify TCRbeta CDR3 regions from genomic DNA. The authors' analysis ran thus. The number of nucleated cells in each sample was estimated from the amplification of reference gene primers within the assay. Sequence reads were collapsed and filtered to measure the absolute abundance of every unique TCRbeta CDR3 rearrangement. For each sample, productive Simpson clonality was calculated as the square root of Simpson's diversity index across productive rearrangements. TCRdb holds this immuneACCESS table with in-frame rearrangements only. Some clones are missing; in checked studies, unresolved V genes explain under half, and the rest has no known cause. V and J calls and clone size come straight from that table; D and trimming were deduced from the DNA. This sample gives 150,000 to 200,000 clones in total; about 88% of them show up just once. 2.1% of the sample rests with the top ten.

Summary of the overall study and its limitations: Clinical and demographic metadata were provided uncurated, with the amount varying by source and participant.

The CDR3 contains 18 residues, cysteine and phenylalanine counted. Here the CDR3 DNA is all that survives: 54 bases in frame from base 1. The junction carries 23 bases between V and J, which are trimmed by 1 base and 5 bases respectively. In the germline V gene, CDR1 corresponds to SGHVS and CDR2 to FQNEAQ. About this clone: Its binding antigen is unknown. Base qualities are missing; no much larger clone stands one base away.

Whole blood was collected in K2EDTA tubes by collaborating institutions according to the institutions' own protocols. For TCRbeta analysis, collaborators shipped samples in one of three forms: frozen whole blood, isolated PBMCs, or DNA extracted from either of those sample types. This clonotype was sampled from a man aged 65-85 years with active or convalescent COVID-19. The rearrangement combines TRBV7-8 with TRBJ2-5; tentative D gene TRBD2, with 5 bases matching. What was sequenced was peripheral blood. The CDR3 is CASSLGPSSRDVGETQYF. The DNA reads as follows: TGTGCCAGCAGCTTAGGTCCCAGTTCTCGGGATGTGGGGGAGACCCAGTACTTC.